Sequencing of this TCR beta chain was carried out in a study of beta chain features in type 1 diabetes. Points from the study as a whole: When cDNA is sequenced, cells with high TCR expression could be over-represented. Among patients with Type 1 diabetes, TCRB CDR3s were moderately but significantly shorter in every one of the four CD4+ subsets.

To note about this clone: Its antigen is undetermined.

This CDR3 comprises 18 residues. Germline CDR1 and CDR2: MDHEN and SYDVKM. Trimming pared 1 base from V and 1 base from J, leaving 16 bases between. Of the isolated RNA, all was reverse transcribed, and so the sequenced material was expressed TCRB transcripts. Repertoires were generated with immunoSEQ multiplex PCR, while TCRdb's copy carries only in-frame clones and drops some. The data contain nearly 350,000 clones, around 9.7% of them singletons. The chain recombines TRBV28 with TRBJ1-4, with D unresolved. The origin of this receptor is a man in his thirties or forties with type 1 diabetes. The specimen sequenced was central memory CD4+ T cells from blood. The CDR3 coding sequence is TGTGCCAGCAGTTTATCCACCCCGGGTCGGGGAACTAATGAAAAACTGTTTTTT. It is translated as CASSLSTPGRGTNEKLFF. Full variable domain (rest looked up from reference TRBV28 and TRBJ1-4): DVKVTQSSRYLVKRTGEKVFLECVQDMDHENMFWYRQDPGLGLRLIYFSYDVKMKEKGDIPEGYSVSREKKERFSLILESASTNQTSMYLCASSLSTPGRGTNEKLFFGSGTQLSVL.